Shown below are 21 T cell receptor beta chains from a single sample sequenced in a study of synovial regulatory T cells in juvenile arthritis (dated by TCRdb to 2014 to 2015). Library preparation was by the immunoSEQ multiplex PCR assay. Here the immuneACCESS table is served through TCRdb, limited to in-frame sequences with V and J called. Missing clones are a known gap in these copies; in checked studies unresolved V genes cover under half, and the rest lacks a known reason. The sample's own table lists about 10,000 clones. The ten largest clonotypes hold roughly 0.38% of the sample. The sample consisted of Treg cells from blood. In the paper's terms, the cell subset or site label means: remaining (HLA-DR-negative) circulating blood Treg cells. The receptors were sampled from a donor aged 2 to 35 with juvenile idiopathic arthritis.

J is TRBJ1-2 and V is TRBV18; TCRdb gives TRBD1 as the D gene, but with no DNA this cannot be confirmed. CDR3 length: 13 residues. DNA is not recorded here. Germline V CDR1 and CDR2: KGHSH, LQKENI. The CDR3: CASSRDTLADYTF.

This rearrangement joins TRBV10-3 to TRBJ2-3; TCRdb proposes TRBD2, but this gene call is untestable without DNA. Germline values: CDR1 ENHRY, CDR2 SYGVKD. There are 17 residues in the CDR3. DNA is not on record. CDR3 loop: CAISESTRGLGTDTQYF.

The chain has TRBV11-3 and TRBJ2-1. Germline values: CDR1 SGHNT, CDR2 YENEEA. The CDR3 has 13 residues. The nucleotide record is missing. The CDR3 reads CASSLDQISEQFF.

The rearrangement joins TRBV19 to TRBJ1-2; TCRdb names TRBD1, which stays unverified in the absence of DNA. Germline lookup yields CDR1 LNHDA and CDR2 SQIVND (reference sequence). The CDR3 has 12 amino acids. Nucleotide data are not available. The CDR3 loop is CASKAGYGGYTF.

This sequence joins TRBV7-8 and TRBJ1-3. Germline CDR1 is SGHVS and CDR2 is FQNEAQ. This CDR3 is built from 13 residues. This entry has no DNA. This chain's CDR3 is CASSSRSGNTIYF.

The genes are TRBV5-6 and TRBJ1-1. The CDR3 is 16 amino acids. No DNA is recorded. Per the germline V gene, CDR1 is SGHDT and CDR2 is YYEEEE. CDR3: CASSLSVRVGFSEAFF.

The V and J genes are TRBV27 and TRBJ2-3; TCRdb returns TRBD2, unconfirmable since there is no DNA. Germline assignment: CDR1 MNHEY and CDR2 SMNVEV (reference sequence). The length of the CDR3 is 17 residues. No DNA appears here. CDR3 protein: CASRPYGLAPSTDTQYF.

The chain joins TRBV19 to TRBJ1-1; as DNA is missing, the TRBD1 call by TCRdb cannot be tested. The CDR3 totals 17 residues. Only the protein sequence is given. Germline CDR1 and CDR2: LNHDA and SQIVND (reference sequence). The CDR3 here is CASKKDWSLDRGGEAFF.

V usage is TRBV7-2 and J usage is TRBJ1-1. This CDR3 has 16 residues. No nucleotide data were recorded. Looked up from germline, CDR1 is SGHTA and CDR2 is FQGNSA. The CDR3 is CASSHHRAGTGTEAFF.

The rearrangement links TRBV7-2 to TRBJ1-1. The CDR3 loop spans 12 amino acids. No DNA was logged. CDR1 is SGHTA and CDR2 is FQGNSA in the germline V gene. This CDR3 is CASSPLRTEAFF.

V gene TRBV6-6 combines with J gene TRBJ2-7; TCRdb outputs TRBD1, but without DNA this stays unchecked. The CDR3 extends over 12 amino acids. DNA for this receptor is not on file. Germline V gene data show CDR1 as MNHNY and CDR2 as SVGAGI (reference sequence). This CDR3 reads CASKGQSYEQYF.

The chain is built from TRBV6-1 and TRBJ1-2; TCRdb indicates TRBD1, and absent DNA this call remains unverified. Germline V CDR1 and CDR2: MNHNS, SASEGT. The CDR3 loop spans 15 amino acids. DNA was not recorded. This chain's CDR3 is CASRSWTGDNYGYTF.

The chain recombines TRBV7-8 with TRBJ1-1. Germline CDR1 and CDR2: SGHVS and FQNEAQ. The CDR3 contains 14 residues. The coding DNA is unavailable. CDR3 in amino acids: CASSLVRRNTEAFF. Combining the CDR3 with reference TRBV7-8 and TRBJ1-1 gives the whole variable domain GAGVSQSPRYKVAKRGQDVALRCDPISGHVSLFWYQQALGQGPEFLTYFQNEAQLDKSGLPSDRFFAERPEGSVSTLKIQRTQQEDSAVYLCASSLVRRNTEAFFGQGTRLTVV.

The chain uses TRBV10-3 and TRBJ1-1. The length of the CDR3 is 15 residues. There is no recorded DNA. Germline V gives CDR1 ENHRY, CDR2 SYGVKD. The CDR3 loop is CAIRNFAGTNTEAFF.

CDR3 in amino acids: CASSDSRFVPWGTNEKLFF. The rearrangement joins TRBV6-1 to TRBJ1-4. Germline CDR1 and CDR2: MNHNS and SASEGT. This CDR3 is 19 amino acids long. The coding DNA is unavailable.

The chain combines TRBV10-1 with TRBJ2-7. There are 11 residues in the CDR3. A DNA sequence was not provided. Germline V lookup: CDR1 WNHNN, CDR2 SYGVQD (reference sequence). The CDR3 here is CASSESFEQYF.

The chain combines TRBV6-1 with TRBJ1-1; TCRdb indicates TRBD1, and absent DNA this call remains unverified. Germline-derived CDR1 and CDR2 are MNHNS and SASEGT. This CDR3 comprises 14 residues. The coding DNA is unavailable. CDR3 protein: CASREPGHNTEAFF.

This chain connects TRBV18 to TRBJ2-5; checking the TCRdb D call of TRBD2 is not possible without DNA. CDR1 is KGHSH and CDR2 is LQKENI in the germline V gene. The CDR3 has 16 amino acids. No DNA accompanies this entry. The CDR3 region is CASSPPGGSGEETQYF.

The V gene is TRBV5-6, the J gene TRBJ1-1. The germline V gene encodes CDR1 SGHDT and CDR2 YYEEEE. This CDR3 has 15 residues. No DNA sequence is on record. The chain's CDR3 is CASSTRALRGTEAFF.

The CDR3 spells CASRGTAIPNSPLHF. This rearrangement joins TRBV6-5 to TRBJ1-6; TCRdb names TRBD1, which stays unverified in the absence of DNA. This CDR3 is 15 amino acids long. Only the protein is available. Germline V lookup: CDR1 MNHEY, CDR2 SVGAGI.

CDR3: CASSFGQIGEAFF. The V call is TRBV11-2, the J call TRBJ1-1; TCRdb lists TRBD1, though no DNA is available to test this call. Germline assignment: CDR1 SGHAT and CDR2 FQNNGV. The CDR3 has 13 amino acids. No nucleotide data were recorded.